This TCR beta chain derives from a study of post-analysis software for immune sequencing data. This clonotype has just one count. Its antigen is as yet unknown. Notes on the study in general: Samples prepared in the same batch strongly co-clustered by F measure. About 5 TRBV segments appeared more often in patients than in controls, and TRBV5-6, TRBV5-1 and TRBV20-1 were among these.

TCR beta cDNA libraries included unique molecular identifiers. TCRdb re-analysed the PCR reads in MiXCR, keeping a single row per CDR3 protein. Altogether 750,000 to 900,000 distinct CDR3 sequences are present, 40% to 55% being singletons, with the ten largest covering approximately 5%. The CDR3 consists of 12 residues. Germline trimming cut 3 bases from V and 5 bases from J; bases unmatched to any gene: 1. The germline gives CDR1 DFQATT, CDR2 SNEGSKA (reference sequence). The chain uses TRBV20-1 and TRBJ2-5, with 9 nucleotides matching TRBD2. This receptor was obtained from a girl aged 10-17 years with multiple sclerosis. The sample taken for sequencing was blood. For the CDR3, the DNA is TGCAGTGCTAGGGGACTAGCCGAGACCCAGTACTTC. It codes for CSARGLAETQYF.